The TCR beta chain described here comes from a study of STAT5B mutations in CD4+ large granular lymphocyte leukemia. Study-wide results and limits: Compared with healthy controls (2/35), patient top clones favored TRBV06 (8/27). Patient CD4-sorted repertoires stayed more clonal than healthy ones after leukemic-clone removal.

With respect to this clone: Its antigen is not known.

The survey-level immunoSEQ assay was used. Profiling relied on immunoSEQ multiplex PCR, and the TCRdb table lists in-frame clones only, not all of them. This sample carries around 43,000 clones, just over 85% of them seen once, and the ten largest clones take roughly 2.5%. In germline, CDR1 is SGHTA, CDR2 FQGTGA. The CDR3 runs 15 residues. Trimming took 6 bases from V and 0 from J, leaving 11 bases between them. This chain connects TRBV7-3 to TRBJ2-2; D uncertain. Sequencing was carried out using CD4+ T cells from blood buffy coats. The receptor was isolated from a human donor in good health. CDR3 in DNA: TGTGCCAGCAGTGAATCACCAGCGAACACCGGGGAGCTGTTTTTT. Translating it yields CASSESPANTGELFF.